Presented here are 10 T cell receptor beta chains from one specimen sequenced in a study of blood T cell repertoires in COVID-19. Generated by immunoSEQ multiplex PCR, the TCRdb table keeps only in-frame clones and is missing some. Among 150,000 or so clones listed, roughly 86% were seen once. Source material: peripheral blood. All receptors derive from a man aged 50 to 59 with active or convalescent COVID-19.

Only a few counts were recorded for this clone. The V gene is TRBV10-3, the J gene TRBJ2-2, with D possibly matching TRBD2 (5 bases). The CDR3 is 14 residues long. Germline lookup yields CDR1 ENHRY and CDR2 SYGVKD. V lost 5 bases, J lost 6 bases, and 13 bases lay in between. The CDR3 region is CAISPAGSAGELFF. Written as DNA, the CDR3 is TGTGCCATCAGTCCAGCCGGTAGCGCCGGGGAGCTGTTTTTT.

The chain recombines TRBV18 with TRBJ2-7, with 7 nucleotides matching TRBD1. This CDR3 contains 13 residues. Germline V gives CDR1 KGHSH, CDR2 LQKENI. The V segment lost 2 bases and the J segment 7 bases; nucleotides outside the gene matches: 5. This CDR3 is CASSPDRDGEQYF. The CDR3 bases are TGTGCCAGCTCACCAGACAGGGATGGAGAGCAGTACTTC.

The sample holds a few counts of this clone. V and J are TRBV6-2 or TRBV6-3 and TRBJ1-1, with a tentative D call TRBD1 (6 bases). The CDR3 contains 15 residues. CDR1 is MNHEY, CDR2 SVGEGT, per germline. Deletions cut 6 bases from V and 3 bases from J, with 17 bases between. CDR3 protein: CASSTWQGRDTEAFF. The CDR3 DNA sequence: TGTGCCAGCAGCACCTGGCAGGGGAGGGACACTGAAGCTTTCTTT.

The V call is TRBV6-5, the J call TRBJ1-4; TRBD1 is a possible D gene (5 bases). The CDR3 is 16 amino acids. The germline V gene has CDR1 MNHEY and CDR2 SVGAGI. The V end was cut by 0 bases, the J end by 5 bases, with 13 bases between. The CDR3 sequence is CASSYSITGPNEKLFF. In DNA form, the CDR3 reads TGTGCCAGCAGTTACTCGATCACAGGTCCCAATGAAAAACTGTTTTTT.

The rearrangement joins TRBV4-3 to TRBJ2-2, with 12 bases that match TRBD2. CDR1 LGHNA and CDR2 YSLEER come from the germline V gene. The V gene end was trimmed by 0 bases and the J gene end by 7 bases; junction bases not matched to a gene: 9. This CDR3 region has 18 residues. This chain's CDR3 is CASSQDLAGGPVSGELFF. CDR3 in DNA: TGCGCCAGCAGCCAAGATCTAGCGGGAGGGCCGGTGAGCGGGGAGCTGTTTTTT.

Written as DNA, the CDR3 is TGTGCCAGCAGCATCCACGGCACAGGGCTTCATGGCTACACCTTC. Protein sequence: CASSIHGTGLHGYTF. The V gene is TRBV7-9, the J gene TRBJ1-2, with a weak D call TRBD1 (6 bases). Germline CDR1 SEHNR, CDR2 FQNEAQ (reference sequence). Trimming removed 5 bases at V and 6 bases at J, with 19 bases between. The CDR3 length is 15 residues.

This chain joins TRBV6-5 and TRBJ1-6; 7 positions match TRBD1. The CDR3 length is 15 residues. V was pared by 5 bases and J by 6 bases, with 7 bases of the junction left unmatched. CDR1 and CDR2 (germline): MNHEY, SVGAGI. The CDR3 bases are TGTGCCAGCAGTAGCGAAGGGACAGTTAATTCACCCCTCCACTTT. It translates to CASSSEGTVNSPLHF.

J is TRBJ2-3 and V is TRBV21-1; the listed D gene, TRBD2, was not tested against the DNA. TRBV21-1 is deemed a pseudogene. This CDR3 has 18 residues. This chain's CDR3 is CASRSDLSWQAVPDTQYF. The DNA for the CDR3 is TGTGCCAGCAGATCAGACCTTAGTTGGCAAGCGGTCCCAGATACGCAGTATTTT.

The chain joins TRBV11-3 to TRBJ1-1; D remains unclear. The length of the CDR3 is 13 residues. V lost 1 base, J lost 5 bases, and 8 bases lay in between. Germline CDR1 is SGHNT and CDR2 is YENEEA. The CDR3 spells CASSLGAGTEAFF. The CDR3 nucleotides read TGTGCCAGCAGCTTAGGGGCGGGAACTGAAGCTTTCTTT.

The CDR3 nucleotides read TGTGCCAGCAGCTTAGGTCTAGGTGATCAGCCCCAGCATTTT. Translating gives CASSLGLGDQPQHF. This sequence joins TRBV7-6 and TRBJ1-5; the D is unclear. The V and J ends lost 1 base and 5 bases respectively, with 9 bases between them. Germline V gene sequence: CDR1 SGHVS, CDR2 FNYEAQ. This CDR3 region has 14 residues.